These 14 T cell receptor beta chains share one sample of origin, sequenced in a study of response to subunit inactivated influenza vaccine listed by TCRdb under 2018. Libraries were prepared through RT-PCR. Sequencer: Illumina HiSeq 2500. TCRdb took the public reads, trimmed them with fastp at Q25, ran MiXCR for clone calling and kept in-frame beta chains. Entries are consolidated by CDR3 protein sequence, retaining the most common genes and DNA. The table for this sample lists about 300,000 distinct CDR3 sequences; over 20% of them were counted only once. The ten largest make up about 9.4% of the sample. The sample was PBMCs from blood, taken less than 22 months after vaccination. The receptor source for this set is a man aged 45-69 years who received an inactivated influenza vaccine. Donor details come from another sample of the same person, matched by shared clones.

The chain couples TRBV5-1 to TRBJ2-1; no clear D. This CDR3 comprises 12 residues. With 2 bases removed from V and 10 bases from J, the gap between germline ends came to 10 bases. Per the germline V gene, CDR1 is SGHRS and CDR2 is YFSETQ. The CDR3 DNA reads as TGCGCCAGCAGCTTCCGGCCGGCCGAGCAGTTCTTC. It encodes CASSFRPAEQFF. Complete variable domain (other parts from reference TRBV5-1 and TRBJ2-1): KAGVTQTPRYLIKTRGQQVTLSCSPISGHRSVSWYQQTPGQGLQFLFEYFSETQRNKGNFPGRFSGRQFSNSRSEMNVSTLELGDSALYLCASSFRPAEQFFGPGTRLTVL.

This chain uses TRBV24-1 with TRBJ2-2; D gene ambiguous. The CDR3 has 15 residues. The germline V gene encodes CDR1 KGHDR and CDR2 SFDVKD. Trimming took 5 bases from V and 1 from J, leaving 10 bases between them. This CDR3 reads CATSVSGRNTGELFF. As DNA, the CDR3 is TGTGCCACCAGTGTTAGTGGTCGGAACACCGGGGAGCTGTTTTTT.

The J gene is TRBJ1-5, the V gene TRBV6-5; 9 bases line up with TRBD1. CDR3 length: 17 residues. V shed 0 bases and J 6 bases; nucleotides not matched to a gene: 9. The germline V gene has CDR1 MNHEY and CDR2 SVGAGI. CDR3 region: CASSYSTRQGVGQPQHF. In DNA form, the CDR3 reads TGTGCCAGCAGTTACTCGACGAGACAGGGGGTGGGTCAGCCCCAGCATTTT.

The chain carries TRBV7-6 and TRBJ2-7; 8 positions match TRBD1. The V gene's germline CDR1 is SGHVS and CDR2 FNYEAQ. The CDR3 has 15 residues. Unmatched junction bases numbered 10, after V lost 5 bases and J lost 4 bases. CDR3 nucleotides: TGTGCCAGCAGCACTACAGACGACAGGGGATACGAGCAGTACTTC. Its protein product is CASSTTDDRGYEQYF.

This clonotype was picked up a small number of times. The CDR3 nucleotides read TGTGCCAGCAGCTTAGCGTCGGTGGGGGCTCTTTCGAAGGCTTTCTTT. This translates into CASSLASVGALSKAFF. The V call is TRBV7-2, the J call TRBJ1-1; a weak D match, TRBD1 (6 bases). The CDR3 extends over 16 amino acids. CDR1 and CDR2 from the germline V gene are SGHTA and FQGNSA. V gave up 0 bases and J gave up 11 bases, with 22 bases separating them.

The chain combines TRBV19 with TRBJ1-5, with D uncertain. The CDR3 runs to 13 residues. Germline lookup yields CDR1 LNHDA and CDR2 SQIVND (reference sequence). Trimming took 1 base from V and 5 from J, leaving 6 bases between them. The CDR3 loop is CASSIGQYQPQHF. The CDR3 DNA is TGTGCCAGTAGTATAGGGCAGTATCAGCCCCAGCATTTT.

This rearrangement joins TRBV29-1 to TRBJ2-1, with TRBD2 identical over 7 bases. The length of the CDR3 is 12 residues. Unmatched junction bases numbered 3, after V lost 7 bases and J lost 3 bases. Germline CDR1 reads SQVTM; CDR2 reads ANQGSEA. The CDR3 coding sequence is TGCAGCGGGGCTAGCGGCTACAATGAGCAGTTCTTC. It translates to CSGASGYNEQFF.

This clonotype has a handful of counts. The chain carries TRBV12-3 or TRBV12-4 and TRBJ2-7; no definite D call. The CDR3 contains 15 residues. V lost 1 base and J 1 base, leaving 11 bases between the germline ends. As DNA, the CDR3 is TGTGCCAGCAGTTTAGAAGGTATCAGGTCCTACGAGCAGTACTTC. It encodes CASSLEGIRSYEQYF.

This clonotype occurred a few times. This chain links TRBV6-6 with TRBJ1-2, with no clear D. CDR1 and CDR2 from the germline V gene are MNHNY and SVGAGI (reference sequence). Trimming removed 6 bases at V and 4 bases at J, with 12 bases between. CDR3 size: 13 residues. CDR3 sequence reads: CASRPDGTYGYTF. CDR3 DNA: TGTGCCAGCAGGCCCGACGGAACCTATGGCTACACCTTC.

This clonotype has a handful of counts. This rearrangement joins TRBV10-3 to TRBJ1-3; tentatively, D is TRBD1 (5 bases). The germline CDR1 and CDR2 sequences are ENHRY and SYGVKD. The CDR3 runs 14 residues. Trimming shortened V by 3 bases and J by 4 bases, and 10 bases separated the two germline ends. As DNA, the CDR3 is TGTGCCATCAGTGAAGCCAAGGGGGGAAACACCATATATTTT. It encodes CAISEAKGGNTIYF.

This clonotype was detected only a few times. The J gene is TRBJ1-1, the V gene TRBV6-1; 7 bases fit TRBD1. This CDR3 region has 14 residues. The ends lost 7 bases at V and 3 bases at J; junction bases unmatched: 8. Germline CDR1 reads MNHNS; CDR2 reads SASEGT. The CDR3 DNA reads TGTGCCAGCAACCGACAGGGTTCATACACTGAAGCTTTCTTT. Translation gives CASNRQGSYTEAFF.

This clonotype was counted only a few times. The V gene is TRBV12-3 or TRBV12-4, the J gene TRBJ1-6; TRBD1 aligns across 8 bases. V trimming: 3 bases; J trimming: 6 bases; junction bases outside the gene matches: 7. The CDR3 sequence is 16 residues long. As DNA, the CDR3 is TGTGCCAGCAGTTTGAGTGGGACAGGCCCTAATTCACCCCTCCACTTT. It encodes CASSLSGTGPNSPLHF.

This clonotype is a singleton in its sample. The V and J genes are TRBV29-1 and TRBJ2-1; tentatively, D is TRBD2 (5 bases). Germline lookup yields CDR1 SQVTM and CDR2 ANQGSEA. Trimming removed 0 bases from V and 7 bases from J, with 13 bases in between. The CDR3 contains 14 residues. The CDR3 nucleotides are TGCAGCGTTGAAGAGAATATCCGGGGAAATGAGCAGTTCTTC. Protein: CSVEENIRGNEQFF.

This clonotype came up many times. The chain carries TRBV5-1 and TRBJ1-2; 7 bases fit TRBD1. Per the germline V gene, CDR1 is SGHRS and CDR2 is YFSETQ. The CDR3 extends over 13 amino acids. J gave up 5 bases and V 2 bases, and 3 bases lay outside the gene matches. CDR3 amino acids: CASSLGGEYGYTF. CDR3 coding DNA: TGCGCCAGCAGCTTAGGGGGCGAGTATGGCTACACCTTC.